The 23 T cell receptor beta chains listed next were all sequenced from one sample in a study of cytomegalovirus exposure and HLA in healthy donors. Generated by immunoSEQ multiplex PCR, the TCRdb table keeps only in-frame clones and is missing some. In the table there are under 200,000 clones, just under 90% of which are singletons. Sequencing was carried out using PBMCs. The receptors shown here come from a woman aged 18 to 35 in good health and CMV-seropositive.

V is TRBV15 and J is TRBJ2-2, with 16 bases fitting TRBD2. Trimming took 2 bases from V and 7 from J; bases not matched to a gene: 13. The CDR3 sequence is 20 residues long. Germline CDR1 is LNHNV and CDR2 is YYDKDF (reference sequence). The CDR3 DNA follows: TGTGCCACCAGCAGATATTCCGGGACTAGCGGGAGGGTGAGGGACGGGGAGCTGTTTTTT. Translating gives CATSRYSGTSGRVRDGELFF.

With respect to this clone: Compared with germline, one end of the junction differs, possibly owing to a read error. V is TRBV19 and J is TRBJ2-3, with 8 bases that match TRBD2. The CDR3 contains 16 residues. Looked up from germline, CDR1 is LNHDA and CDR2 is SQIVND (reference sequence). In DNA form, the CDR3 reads TGTGCCAGTAGGATAGATATCGGGAGGGGCACAGATACGCAGTATTTT. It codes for CASRIDIGRGTDTQYF.

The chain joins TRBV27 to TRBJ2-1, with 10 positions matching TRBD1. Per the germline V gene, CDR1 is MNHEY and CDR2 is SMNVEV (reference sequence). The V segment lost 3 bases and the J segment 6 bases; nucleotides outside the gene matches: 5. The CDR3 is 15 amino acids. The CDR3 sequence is CASSLVTGGFNEQFF. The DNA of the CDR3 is TGTGCCAGCAGTTTGGTGACAGGGGGCTTCAATGAGCAGTTCTTC.

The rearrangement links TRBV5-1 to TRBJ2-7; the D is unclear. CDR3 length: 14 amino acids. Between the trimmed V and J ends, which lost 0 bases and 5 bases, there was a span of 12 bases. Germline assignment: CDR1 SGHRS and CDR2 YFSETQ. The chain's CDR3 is CASSLGQTLDEQYF. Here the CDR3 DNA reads TGCGCCAGCAGCTTGGGACAAACTCTCGACGAGCAGTACTTC.

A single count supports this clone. CDR3 sequence (DNA): TGCGCCAGCAGCCAAGAGATTTGGACAGGGCATGGCTACACCTTC. Protein product: CASSQEIWTGHGYTF. This rearrangement joins TRBV4-3 to TRBJ1-2; 8 positions match TRBD1. The CDR3 covers 15 residues. Trimming at V came to 0 bases and at J to 6 bases, leaving 6 bases not matched to a gene. Per the germline V gene, CDR1 is LGHNA and CDR2 is YSLEER.

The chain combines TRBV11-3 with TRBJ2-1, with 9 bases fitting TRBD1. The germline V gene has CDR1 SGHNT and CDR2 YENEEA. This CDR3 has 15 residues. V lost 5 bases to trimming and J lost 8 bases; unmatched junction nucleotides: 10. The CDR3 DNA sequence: TGTGCCAGCAGCCTCCCGGGACAGGGAGGCGATGAGCAGTTCTTC. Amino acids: CASSLPGQGGDEQFF.

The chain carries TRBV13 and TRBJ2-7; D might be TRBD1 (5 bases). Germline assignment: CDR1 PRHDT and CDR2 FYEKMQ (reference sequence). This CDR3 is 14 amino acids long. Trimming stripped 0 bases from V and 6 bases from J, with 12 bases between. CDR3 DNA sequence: TGTGCCAGCAGCTTAGGGCAGGGTGATTTCGAGCAGTACTTC. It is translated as CASSLGQGDFEQYF. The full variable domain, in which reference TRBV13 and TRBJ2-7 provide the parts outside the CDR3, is AAGVIQSPRHLIKEKRETATLKCYPIPRHDTVYWYQQGPGQDPQFLISFYEKMQSDKGSIPDRFSAQQFSDYHSELNMSSLELGDSALYFCASSLGQGDFEQYFGPGTRLTVT.

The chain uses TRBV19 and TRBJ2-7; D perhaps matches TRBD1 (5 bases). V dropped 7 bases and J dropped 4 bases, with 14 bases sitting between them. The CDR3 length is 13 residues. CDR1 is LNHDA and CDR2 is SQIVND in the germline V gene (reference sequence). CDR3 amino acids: CASKLQGSYEQYF. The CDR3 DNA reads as TGTGCCAGTAAACTTCAGGGATCGTACGAGCAGTACTTC.

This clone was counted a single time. The CDR3 nucleotides are TGCGCCAGCAGCCAAGACAGGGGCGTCTTTTACGAGCAGTACTTC. Amino acids: CASSQDRGVFYEQYF. This chain links TRBV4-3 with TRBJ2-7; weak D call: TRBD1 (6 bases). The germline CDR1 and CDR2 sequences are LGHNA and YSLEER. Trimming took 0 bases from V and 4 from J, leaving 13 bases between them. This CDR3 spans 15 amino acids.

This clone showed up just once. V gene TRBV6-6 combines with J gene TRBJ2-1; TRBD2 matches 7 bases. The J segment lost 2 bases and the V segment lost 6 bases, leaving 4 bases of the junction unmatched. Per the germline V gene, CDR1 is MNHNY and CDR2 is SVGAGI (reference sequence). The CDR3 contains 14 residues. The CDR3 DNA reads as TGTGCCAGCAGCCCTCGGGGGGCCTACAATGAGCAGTTCTTC. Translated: CASSPRGAYNEQFF.

The CDR3 loop reads CASSYSLPGNTGELFF. The DNA for the CDR3 is TGTGCCAGCAGTTACTCGTTACCGGGGAACACCGGGGAGCTGTTTTTT. The chain combines TRBV6-5 with TRBJ2-2; D gene ambiguous. Trimming removed 0 bases from V and 1 base from J, with 9 bases in between. Germline assignment: CDR1 MNHEY and CDR2 SVGAGI. The CDR3 length is 16 residues.

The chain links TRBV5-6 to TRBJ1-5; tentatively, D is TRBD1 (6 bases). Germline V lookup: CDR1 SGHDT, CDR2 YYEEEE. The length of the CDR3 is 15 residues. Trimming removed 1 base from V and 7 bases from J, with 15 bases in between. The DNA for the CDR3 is TGTGCCAGCAGCTTGATCTCACAGGGAGGGCAGCCCCAGCATTTT. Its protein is CASSLISQGGQPQHF.

The CDR3 sequence: CASSPTGAGANVLTF. In nucleotides, the CDR3 is TGTGCCAGCAGCCCAACAGGGGCCGGGGCCAACGTCCTGACTTTC. The rearrangement links TRBV25-1 to TRBJ2-6; TRBD1 matches 7 bases. The trim removed 6 bases at V and 4 bases at J, leaving 6 bases unmatched. Germline V gene sequence: CDR1 MGHDK, CDR2 SYGVNS. The CDR3 is 15 amino acids.

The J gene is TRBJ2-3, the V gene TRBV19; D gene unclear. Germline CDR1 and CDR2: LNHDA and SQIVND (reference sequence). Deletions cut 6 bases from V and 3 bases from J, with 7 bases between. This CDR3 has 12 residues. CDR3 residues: CASSLSTDTQYF. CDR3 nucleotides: TGTGCCAGTAGCCTATCAACAGATACGCAGTATTTT.

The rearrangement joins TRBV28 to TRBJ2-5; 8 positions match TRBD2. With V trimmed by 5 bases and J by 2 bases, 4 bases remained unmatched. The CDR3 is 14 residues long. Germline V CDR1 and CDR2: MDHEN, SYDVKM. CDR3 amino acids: CASSLGGEQETQYF. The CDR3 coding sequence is TGTGCCAGCAGTCTCGGGGGGGAGCAAGAGACCCAGTACTTC.

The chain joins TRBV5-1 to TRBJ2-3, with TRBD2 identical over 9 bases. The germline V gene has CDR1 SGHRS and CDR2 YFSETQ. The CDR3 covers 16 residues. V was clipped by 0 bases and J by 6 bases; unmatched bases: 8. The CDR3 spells CASSLELAGAGDTQYF. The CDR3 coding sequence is TGCGCCAGCAGCTTGGAGTTAGCGGGAGCGGGGGATACGCAGTATTTT.

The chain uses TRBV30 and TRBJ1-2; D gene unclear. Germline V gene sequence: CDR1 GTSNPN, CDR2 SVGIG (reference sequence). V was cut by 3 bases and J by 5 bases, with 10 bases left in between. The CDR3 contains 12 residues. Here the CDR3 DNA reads TGTGCCTGGAGCCAACCCGGTTATGGCTACACCTTC. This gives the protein CAWSQPGYGYTF. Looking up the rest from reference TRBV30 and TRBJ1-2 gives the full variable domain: SQTIHQWPATLVQPVGSPLSLECTVEGTSNPNLYWYRQAAGRGLQLLFYSVGIGQISSEVPQNLSASRPQDRQFILSSKKLLLSDSGFYLCAWSQPGYGYTFGSGTRLTVV.

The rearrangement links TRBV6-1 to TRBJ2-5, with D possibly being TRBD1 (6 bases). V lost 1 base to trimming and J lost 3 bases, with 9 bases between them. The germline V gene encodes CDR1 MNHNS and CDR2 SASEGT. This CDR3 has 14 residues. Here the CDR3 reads CASSEGGLKETQYF. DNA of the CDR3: TGTGCCAGCAGTGAAGGGGGGCTGAAAGAGACCCAGTACTTC.

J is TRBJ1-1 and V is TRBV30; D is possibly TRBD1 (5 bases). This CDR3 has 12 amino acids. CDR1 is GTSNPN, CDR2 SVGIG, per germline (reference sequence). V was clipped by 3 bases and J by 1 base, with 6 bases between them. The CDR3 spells CAWRTENTEAFF. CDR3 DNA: TGTGCCTGGAGGACAGAGAACACTGAAGCTTTCTTT.

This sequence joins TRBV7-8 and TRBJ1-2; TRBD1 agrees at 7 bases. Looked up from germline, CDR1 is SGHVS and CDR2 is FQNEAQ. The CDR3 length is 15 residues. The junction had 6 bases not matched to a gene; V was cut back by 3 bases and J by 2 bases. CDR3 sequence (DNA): TGTGCCAGCAGCTTGGTAGGACAGGAGAACTATGGCTACACCTTC. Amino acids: CASSLVGQENYGYTF.

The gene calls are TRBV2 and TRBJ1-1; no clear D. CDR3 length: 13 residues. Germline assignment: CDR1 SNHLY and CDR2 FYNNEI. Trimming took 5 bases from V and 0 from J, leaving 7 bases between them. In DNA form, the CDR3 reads TGTGCCAGCAGTCCGGACTTGAACACTGAAGCTTTCTTT. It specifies CASSPDLNTEAFF.

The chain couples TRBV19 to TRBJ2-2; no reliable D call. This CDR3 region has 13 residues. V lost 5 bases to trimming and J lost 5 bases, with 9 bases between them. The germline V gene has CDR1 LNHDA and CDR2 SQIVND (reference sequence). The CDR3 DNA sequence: TGTGCCAGTAGTCCAGACTCAACCGGGGAGCTGTTTTTT. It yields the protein CASSPDSTGELFF.

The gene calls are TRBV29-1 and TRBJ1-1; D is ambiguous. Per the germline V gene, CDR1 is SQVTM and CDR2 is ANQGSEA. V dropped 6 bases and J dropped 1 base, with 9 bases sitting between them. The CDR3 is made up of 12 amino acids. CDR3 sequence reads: CSVRGKNTEAFF. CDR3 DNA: TGCAGCGTGCGAGGTAAGAACACTGAAGCTTTCTTT.